These 2 T cell receptor beta chains share one sample of origin, sequenced in a study of OX40 agonist ivuxolimab in advanced cancers. Profiling relied on immunoSEQ multiplex PCR, and the TCRdb table lists in-frame clones only, not all of them. The table has approximately 50,000 clones, around 80% seen once; the top ten hold around 11%. The material sequenced was CD4+ or CD8+ T cells sorted from blood, taken in a trial of the OX40 agonist ivuxolimab. The source of these receptors is an adult with an advanced solid tumor such as melanoma, head and neck, liver or kidney cancer.

The V call is TRBV4-3, the J call TRBJ2-1; D uncertain. Trimming stripped 0 bases from V and 4 bases from J, with 13 bases between. This CDR3 spans 16 amino acids. CDR1 and CDR2 from the germline V gene are LGHNA and YSLEER. CDR3 in amino acids: CASSQDIGGRYNEQFF. As DNA, the CDR3 is TGCGCCAGCAGCCAAGACATTGGCGGACGGTACAATGAGCAGTTCTTC.

This clone came up once. This chain connects TRBV7-2 to TRBJ1-5; unclear D gene. Germline V gives CDR1 SGHTA, CDR2 FQGNSA. The V end lost 2 bases, the J end lost 5 bases, and 13 bases lay between the germline ends. The CDR3 contains 15 residues. CDR3 sequence (DNA): TGTGCCAGCAGCTTAAACAGTGATGGGTATCAGCCCCAGCATTTT. It translates to CASSLNSDGYQPQHF.